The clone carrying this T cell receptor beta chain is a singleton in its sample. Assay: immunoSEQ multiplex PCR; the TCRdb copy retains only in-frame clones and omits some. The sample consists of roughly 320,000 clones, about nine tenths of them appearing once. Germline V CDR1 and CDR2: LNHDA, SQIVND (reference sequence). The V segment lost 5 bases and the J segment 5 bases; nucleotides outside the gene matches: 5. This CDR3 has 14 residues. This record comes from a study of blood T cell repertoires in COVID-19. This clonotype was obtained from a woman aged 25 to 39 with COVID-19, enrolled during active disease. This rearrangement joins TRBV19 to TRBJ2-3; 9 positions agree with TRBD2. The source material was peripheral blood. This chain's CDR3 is CASSGGGAKDTQYF. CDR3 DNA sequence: TGTGCCAGTAGTGGCGGGGGGGCCAAAGATACGCAGTATTTT.